The 14 T cell receptor beta chains presented below share a single source sample, sequenced in a study of cytomegalovirus exposure and HLA in healthy donors. The PCR used 60 Vbeta and 13 Jbeta primers. The table came from immunoSEQ multiplex PCR; TCRdb's copy has only in-frame clones and leaves some out. The ten top clones account for less than 3.5%, within a sample of some 120,000 clones. Sequencing input: PBMCs. These receptors all stem from a man younger than 40 in good health and CMV-seronegative.

The chain combines TRBV12-5 with TRBJ2-3, with 12 bases that match TRBD1. Per the germline V gene, CDR1 is LGHNT and CDR2 is FRNRAP. V gave up 6 bases and J gave up 4 bases; unmatched junction bases: 11. The CDR3 has 17 residues. CDR3 in amino acids: CASGQGQGATGADTQYF. DNA for the CDR3: TGTGCTAGTGGCCAGGGACAGGGGGCGACAGGCGCAGATACGCAGTATTTT.

The chain joins TRBV10-1 to TRBJ2-1; D gene uncertain. Germline CDR1 is WNHNN and CDR2 is SYGVQD (reference sequence). V was pared by 4 bases and J by 5 bases, with 9 bases between. This CDR3 has 13 amino acids. The CDR3 here is CASSVGLDNEQFF. The CDR3 DNA sequence: TGCGCCAGCAGTGTCGGGTTGGACAATGAGCAGTTCTTC.

The chain combines TRBV6-5 with TRBJ1-2; 9 bases fit TRBD1. There are 15 residues in the CDR3. V lost 7 bases and J lost 6; bases outside the gene matches: 12. Looked up from germline, CDR1 is MNHEY and CDR2 is SVGAGI. The CDR3 sequence: CASKPRDRALDGYTF. CDR3 DNA: TGTGCCAGCAAACCCCGGGACAGGGCTTTAGATGGCTACACCTTC.

This chain joins TRBV28 and TRBJ2-7, with TRBD2 as a possible D gene (7 bases). Trimming left V 6 bases short and J 5 bases short, with 26 bases between. The CDR3 runs to 17 residues. Germline CDR1 and CDR2: MDHEN and SYDVKM. The CDR3 reads CASSSWGGHLSLDEQYF. In nucleotides, the CDR3 is TGTGCCAGCAGCTCCTGGGGGGGACACCTTTCGCTTGACGAGCAGTACTTC.

The chain links TRBV7-2 to TRBJ2-7; 11 bases are shared with TRBD1. The CDR3 totals 15 residues. V trimming: 5 bases; J trimming: 4 bases; junction bases outside the gene matches: 7. Germline V gives CDR1 SGHTA, CDR2 FQGNSA. In DNA, the CDR3 is TGTGCCAGCAGCGTAGGGACAGGGGGAATATACGAGCAGTACTTC. Protein product: CASSVGTGGIYEQYF. The full variable domain, rest sourced from reference TRBV7-2 and TRBJ2-7, is GAGVSQSPSNKVTEKGKDVELRCDPISGHTALYWYRQSLGQGLEFLIYFQGNSAPDKSGLPSDRFSAERTGGSVSTLTIQRTQQEDSAVYLCASSVGTGGIYEQYFGPGTRLTVT.

V is TRBV11-3 and J is TRBJ2-3, with a tentative D call TRBD2 (5 bases). The germline V and J ends were trimmed by 1 base and 2 bases, with 7 bases remaining between them. The CDR3 has 14 amino acids. Germline V lookup: CDR1 SGHNT, CDR2 YENEEA. DNA of the CDR3: TGTGCCAGCAGCTTAGGGGGAGCCACAGATACGCAGTATTTT. This translates into CASSLGGATDTQYF.

The chain couples TRBV29-1 to TRBJ2-3; 12 bases map to TRBD1. Unmatched junction bases numbered 10, after V lost 6 bases and J lost 3 bases. This CDR3 contains 16 residues. The germline CDR1 and CDR2 sequences are SQVTM and ANQGSEA. CDR3 nucleotide sequence: TGCAGCGTGCAGGGACAGGGGGCGCGAAAGACAGATACGCAGTATTTT. Its protein is CSVQGQGARKTDTQYF.

The rearrangement joins TRBV9 to TRBJ2-2; TRBD1 is a possible D gene (6 bases). V was clipped by 0 bases and J by 6 bases, with 12 bases between them. Germline CDR1 SGDLS, CDR2 YYNGEE. This CDR3 has 15 residues. Written as DNA, the CDR3 is TGTGCCAGCAGCGTAGGGGTGGGGGCGGCCGGGGAGCTGTTTTTT. Translation: CASSVGVGAAGELFF.

This rearrangement joins TRBV7-6 to TRBJ2-1, with TRBD2 identical over 12 bases. The V and J ends lost 5 bases and 8 bases, in that order; junction bases with no gene match: 10. The CDR3 spans 16 residues. Germline-derived CDR1 and CDR2 are SGHVS and FNYEAQ. The CDR3 loop reads CASSPPLAGGPDEQFF. DNA of the CDR3: TGTGCCAGCAGCCCCCCCCTAGCGGGAGGGCCGGATGAGCAGTTCTTC.

This chain joins TRBV30 and TRBJ1-1; a possible D gene is TRBD1 (6 bases). The CDR3 length is 15 residues. CDR1 is GTSNPN, CDR2 SVGIG, per germline (reference sequence). The V gene lost 2 bases and the J gene lost 1 base, with 14 bases spanning the gap. The CDR3 DNA reads as TGTGCCTGGAGTTTTCCGACAGGCCCGAACACTGAAGCTTTCTTT. Its protein is CAWSFPTGPNTEAFF.

This chain uses TRBV19 with TRBJ2-7, with 7 bases aligning to TRBD2. CDR1 LNHDA and CDR2 SQIVND come from the germline V gene (reference sequence). After removal of 4 bases from V and 4 bases from J, the junction contained 4 bases not matched to a gene. The CDR3 has 13 residues. Here the CDR3 DNA reads TGTGCCAGTAGTAGCGGGAGAACATACGAGCAGTACTTC. Translated, it gives CASSSGRTYEQYF.

This sequence joins TRBV4-3 and TRBJ2-3; 10 bases map to TRBD2. V dropped 3 bases and J dropped 1; count of bases not matched to a gene: 4. The CDR3 runs 16 residues. Germline-derived CDR1 and CDR2 are LGHNA and YSLEER. Written as DNA, the CDR3 is TGCGCCAGCAGCCAGAGTGGGACTAGCGGCACAGATACGCAGTATTTT. This codes for CASSQSGTSGTDTQYF.

The genes are TRBV6-6 and TRBJ2-3, with 8 bases that match TRBD1. The ends lost 4 bases at V and 10 bases at J; junction bases unmatched: 7. The CDR3 runs 13 residues. Looked up from germline, CDR1 is MNHNY and CDR2 is SVGAGI (reference sequence). Here the CDR3 DNA reads TGTGCCAGCAGTTTTGAAGGACAGGGCGCGCAGTATTTT. It yields the protein CASSFEGQGAQYF.

V and J are TRBV10-3 and TRBJ2-3, with 7 bases fitting TRBD2. Losses at the gene ends were 1 base for V and 1 base for J; bases not matched to a gene: 8. Germline V lookup: CDR1 ENHRY, CDR2 SYGVKD. This CDR3 spans 17 amino acids. CDR3 sequence reads: CAISEFRGGAGTDTQYF. The CDR3 coding sequence is TGTGCCATCAGTGAGTTTCGGGGAGGGGCCGGCACAGATACGCAGTATTTT.